The rows below give T cell receptor beta chains drawn from one sample of a study of cytomegalovirus exposure and HLA in healthy donors. Only in-frame clones appear in the TCRdb table, and some are missing; sequencing was by immunoSEQ multiplex PCR. Among some 190,000 clones listed, 86% were seen once. The sequenced material came from PBMCs. These receptors all come from a man aged 25-45 years in good health and CMV-seropositive. Each CDR3 is given with its conserved first and last residue. A D gene is named only where the DNA matches it firmly. Rows give clone size only sometimes, using once, few, many, or a class for an expanded clone.

CDR3aa: CAWSSSRGSQETQYF
CDR3nt: TGTGCCTGGAGCTCGTCAAGGGGTTCCCAAGAGACCCAGTACTTC
abundance: -
v_gene: TRBV30
d_gene: -
j_gene: TRBJ2-5

CDR3aa: CARPEYNEQFF
CDR3nt: TGTGCCAGACCCGAGTACAATGAGCAGTTCTTC
abundance: -
v_gene: TRBV19
d_gene: -
j_gene: TRBJ2-1

CDR3aa: CASSDRLSYEQYF
CDR3nt: TGTGCCAGCAGCGACCGACTCTCCTACGAGCAGTACTTC
abundance: -
v_gene: TRBV25-1
d_gene: -
j_gene: TRBJ2-7

CDR3aa: CASTYQTALGQPQHF
CDR3nt: TGTGCCAGCACTTACCAGACGGCCCTTGGGCAGCCCCAGCATTTT
abundance: -
v_gene: TRBV28
d_gene: -
j_gene: TRBJ1-5

CDR3aa: CASSENRDGVTEAFF
CDR3nt: TGTGCCAGCAGCGAGAACCGGGACGGTGTTACTGAAGCTTTCTTT
abundance: -
v_gene: TRBV11-3
d_gene: -
j_gene: TRBJ1-1

CDR3aa: CSVGGDRDSGNTIYF
CDR3nt: TGCAGCGTTGGGGGGGACCGGGATTCTGGAAACACCATATATTTT
abundance: -
v_gene: TRBV29-1
d_gene: -
j_gene: TRBJ1-3

CDR3aa: CASSDLGTDYEQYF
CDR3nt: TGTGCCAGTAGTGACCTAGGGACAGACTACGAGCAGTACTTC
abundance: -
v_gene: TRBV19
d_gene: TRBD1
j_gene: TRBJ2-7

CDR3aa: CASSPEGAGLSEKLFF
CDR3nt: TGCGCCAGCAGCCCCGAAGGTGCAGGGTTGAGTGAAAAACTGTTTTTT
abundance: -
v_gene: TRBV5-1
d_gene: -
j_gene: TRBJ1-4

CDR3aa: CASSLTSGGKLFF
CDR3nt: TGTGCTAGCAGCTTAACGTCGGGTGGAAAACTGTTTTTT
abundance: -
v_gene: TRBV7-7
d_gene: -
j_gene: TRBJ1-4

CDR3aa: CASSSRGYEQYF
CDR3nt: TGTGCCAGCAGTTCCAGGGGTTACGAGCAGTACTTC
abundance: -
v_gene: TRBV27
d_gene: -
j_gene: TRBJ2-7

CDR3aa: CASSVDGVTSTDTQYF
CDR3nt: TGTGCCAGCAGCGTAGATGGGGTCACTAGCACAGATACGCAGTATTTT
abundance: -
v_gene: TRBV9
d_gene: -
j_gene: TRBJ2-3

CDR3aa: CASTSNGGGEQYF
CDR3nt: TGTGCCAGCACTTCAAACGGGGGGGGCGAGCAGTACTTC
abundance: -
v_gene: TRBV6-5
d_gene: TRBD2
j_gene: TRBJ2-7

CDR3aa: CASSGQETQYF
CDR3nt: TGTGCCAGCAGTGGCCAAGAGACCCAGTACTTC
abundance: -
v_gene: TRBV2
d_gene: -
j_gene: TRBJ2-5

CDR3aa: CASLNYGYTF
CDR3nt: TGTGCCAGTCTGAACTATGGCTACACCTTC
abundance: -
v_gene: TRBV28
d_gene: -
j_gene: TRBJ1-2

CDR3aa: CASSLQGTSSYEQYF
CDR3nt: TGTGCCAGCAGCTTGCAGGGAACCAGCTCCTACGAGCAGTACTTC
abundance: -
v_gene: TRBV5-6
d_gene: -
j_gene: TRBJ2-7

CDR3aa: CASSPPGSNNYGYTF
CDR3nt: TGCGCCAGCAGCCCCCCAGGCTCCAATAACTATGGCTACACCTTC
abundance: once
v_gene: TRBV4-1
d_gene: -
j_gene: TRBJ1-2

CDR3aa: CASRQVNQPQHF
CDR3nt: TGTGCCAGCAGACAGGTGAATCAGCCCCAGCATTTT
abundance: once
v_gene: TRBV28
d_gene: -
j_gene: TRBJ1-5

CDR3aa: CSVVERAYNEQFF
CDR3nt: TGCAGCGTCGTTGAAAGAGCTTACAATGAGCAGTTCTTC
abundance: -
v_gene: TRBV29-1
d_gene: -
j_gene: TRBJ2-1

CDR3aa: CASRDRGTDEQYF
CDR3nt: TGTGCCAGTAGGGACAGGGGAACTGACGAGCAGTACTTC
abundance: -
v_gene: TRBV19
d_gene: TRBD1
j_gene: TRBJ2-7

CDR3aa: CASSSPGTLGYEQFF
CDR3nt: TGTGCCAGCAGTTCGCCCGGGACCCTTGGTTATGAGCAGTTCTTC
abundance: -
v_gene: TRBV28
d_gene: -
j_gene: TRBJ2-1

CDR3aa: CASSLAGTSGSHEQYF
CDR3nt: TGTGCCAGCAGCTTAGCAGGGACTAGCGGGAGCCACGAGCAGTACTTC
abundance: -
v_gene: TRBV7-2
d_gene: TRBD2
j_gene: TRBJ2-7

CDR3aa: CASTFPVAGALSEQFF
CDR3nt: TGTGCCAGCACGTTCCCCGTAGCGGGAGCATTGAGTGAGCAGTTCTTC
abundance: -
v_gene: TRBV27
d_gene: TRBD2
j_gene: TRBJ2-1

CDR3aa: CATGVDRGFPDTQYF
CDR3nt: TGTGCCACCGGAGTGGACAGGGGTTTTCCAGATACGCAGTATTTT
abundance: -
v_gene: TRBV15
d_gene: TRBD1
j_gene: TRBJ2-3

CDR3aa: CSVARDRPYNEQFF
CDR3nt: TGCAGCGTGGCCCGGGACCGGCCGTACAATGAGCAGTTCTTC
abundance: -
v_gene: TRBV29-1
d_gene: -
j_gene: TRBJ2-1

CDR3aa: CASSLDPGRDTEAFF
CDR3nt: TGCGCCAGCAGCTTGGACCCCGGCAGGGACACTGAAGCTTTCTTT
abundance: -
v_gene: TRBV5-1
d_gene: -
j_gene: TRBJ1-1

CDR3aa: CASSLRGNGYTF
CDR3nt: TGTGCCAGCAGCCTGAGGGGCAATGGCTACACCTTC
abundance: -
v_gene: TRBV5-6
d_gene: -
j_gene: TRBJ1-2

CDR3aa: CASRQPGQTYEQYF
CDR3nt: TGTGCCAGCAGGCAACCGGGACAGACTTACGAGCAGTACTTC
abundance: once
v_gene: TRBV5-5
d_gene: TRBD1
j_gene: TRBJ2-7

CDR3aa: CSARVPRPFF
CDR3nt: TGCAGTGCTAGGGTACCTAGGCCTTTCTTT
abundance: -
v_gene: TRBV20-1
d_gene: -
j_gene: TRBJ1-1

CDR3aa: CASSLDQGSYNEQFF
CDR3nt: TGTGCCAGCAGCTTGGATCAGGGTTCCTACAATGAGCAGTTCTTC
abundance: -
v_gene: TRBV5-4
d_gene: -
j_gene: TRBJ2-1

CDR3aa: CASSNGPGYEQYF
CDR3nt: TGTGCCAGCAGTAATGGACCCGGCTACGAGCAGTACTTC
abundance: -
v_gene: TRBV7-3
d_gene: -
j_gene: TRBJ2-7

CDR3aa: CASGLLPSHQELGAQHF
CDR3nt: TGTGCCAGCGGTCTGCTGCCTTCCCATCAGGAGCTTGGGGCCCAGCATTTT
abundance: -
v_gene: TRBV5-8
d_gene: -
j_gene: TRBJ1-5

CDR3aa: CASSGQGSTGELFF
CDR3nt: TGTGCCAGCAGCGGACAGGGGAGCACCGGGGAGCTGTTTTTT
abundance: -
v_gene: TRBV11-3
d_gene: TRBD1
j_gene: TRBJ2-2

CDR3aa: CASRRGNLDYEQYF
CDR3nt: TGTGCCAGCAGGAGGGGGAACTTAGACTACGAGCAGTACTTC
abundance: -
v_gene: TRBV6-5
d_gene: -
j_gene: TRBJ2-7

CDR3aa: CASSLGVGLGLAGDTDTQYF
CDR3nt: TGTGCCAGCAGCTTAGGAGTGGGCCTAGGACTAGCGGGAGACACAGATACGCAGTATTTT
abundance: -
v_gene: TRBV11-3
d_gene: TRBD2
j_gene: TRBJ2-3

CDR3aa: CASSDNRGKANQPQHF
CDR3nt: TGTGCCAGCAGTGATAACAGGGGTAAGGCGAATCAGCCCCAGCATTTT
abundance: -
v_gene: TRBV6-1
d_gene: TRBD1
j_gene: TRBJ1-5

CDR3aa: CASGLAHLHTEAFF
CDR3nt: TGTGCTAGTGGTTTGGCTCACCTTCACACTGAAGCTTTCTTT
abundance: -
v_gene: TRBV12-5
d_gene: -
j_gene: TRBJ1-1

CDR3aa: CASSELTGYSNQPQHF
CDR3nt: TGTGCCAGCAGTGAACTAACAGGGTATAGCAATCAGCCCCAGCATTTT
abundance: -
v_gene: TRBV6-1
d_gene: -
j_gene: TRBJ1-5

CDR3aa: CASSQEGTGDNSPLHF
CDR3nt: TGCGCCAGCAGCCAAGAGGGCACAGGGGATAATTCACCCCTCCACTTT
abundance: once
v_gene: TRBV4-1
d_gene: TRBD1
j_gene: TRBJ1-6

CDR3aa: CAWTPGAGTDTQYF
CDR3nt: TGTGCCTGGACCCCGGGGGCTGGCACAGATACGCAGTATTTT
abundance: -
v_gene: TRBV30
d_gene: -
j_gene: TRBJ2-3

CDR3aa: CASSLVAGADEQYF
CDR3nt: TGCGCCAGCAGCTTGGTAGCGGGAGCGGACGAGCAGTACTTC
abundance: -
v_gene: TRBV5-1
d_gene: TRBD2
j_gene: TRBJ2-7

CDR3aa: CASSLEHTGELFF
CDR3nt: TGTGCCAGCAGCTTAGAGCACACCGGGGAGCTGTTTTTT
abundance: -
v_gene: TRBV7-2
d_gene: -
j_gene: TRBJ2-2

CDR3aa: CASSRAGENTEAFF
CDR3nt: TGTGCCAGCAGCAGAGCCGGGGAGAACACTGAAGCTTTCTTT
abundance: once
v_gene: TRBV11-2
d_gene: -
j_gene: TRBJ1-1

CDR3aa: CASSLGGLNTGELFF
CDR3nt: TGCGCCAGCAGCTTGGGAGGGCTGAACACCGGGGAGCTGTTTTTT
abundance: -
v_gene: TRBV5-1
d_gene: -
j_gene: TRBJ2-2

CDR3aa: CAWSVEGGGTDTQYF
CDR3nt: TGTGCCTGGAGTGTTGAAGGGGGGGGCACAGATACGCAGTATTTT
abundance: -
v_gene: TRBV30
d_gene: -
j_gene: TRBJ2-3

CDR3aa: CASGPGGQLSPLHF
CDR3nt: TGTGCCAGCGGTCCCGGGGGGCAATTATCACCCCTCCACTTT
abundance: few
v_gene: TRBV6-5
d_gene: -
j_gene: TRBJ1-6

CDR3aa: CASSLEGTGVYNEQFF
CDR3nt: TGTGCCAGCAGCTTGGAAGGGACAGGGGTCTACAATGAGCAGTTCTTC
abundance: -
v_gene: TRBV5-6
d_gene: TRBD1
j_gene: TRBJ2-1

CDR3aa: CASKQGSTGELFF
CDR3nt: TGTGCCAGCAAACAGGGGAGCACCGGGGAGCTGTTTTTT
abundance: -
v_gene: TRBV27
d_gene: TRBD1
j_gene: TRBJ2-2

CDR3aa: CASSLQTGLYEQYF
CDR3nt: TGCGCCAGCAGCTTACAGACAGGACTCTACGAGCAGTACTTC
abundance: -
v_gene: TRBV5-1
d_gene: -
j_gene: TRBJ2-7

CDR3aa: CASSRPGFGAGYTDTQYF
CDR3nt: TGTGCCAGCAGCCGCCCCGGGTTTGGAGCGGGATACACAGATACGCAGTATTTT
abundance: -
v_gene: TRBV7-3
d_gene: TRBD2
j_gene: TRBJ2-3

CDR3aa: CASSDPGQTYYQPQHF
CDR3nt: TGTGCCAGTAGTGATCCGGGACAGACTTACTATCAGCCCCAGCATTTT
abundance: -
v_gene: TRBV19
d_gene: TRBD1
j_gene: TRBJ1-5

CDR3aa: CASSFGPRTRGKTDTQYF
CDR3nt: TGTGCCAGCAGCTTCGGGCCTCGAACCAGGGGGAAGACAGATACGCAGTATTTT
abundance: -
v_gene: TRBV7-7
d_gene: TRBD1
j_gene: TRBJ2-3

CDR3aa: CASSLARGTDTQYF
CDR3nt: TGTGCCAGCAGCTTAGCGAGGGGCACAGATACGCAGTATTTT
abundance: -
v_gene: TRBV7-2
d_gene: -
j_gene: TRBJ2-3

CDR3aa: CAWSSGRMSYTF
CDR3nt: TGTGCCTGGAGTTCGGGACGAATGAGCTACACCTTC
abundance: -
v_gene: TRBV30
d_gene: -
j_gene: TRBJ1-2

CDR3aa: CASNPVGTYEQYF
CDR3nt: TGTGCCAGCAACCCCGTGGGGACCTACGAGCAGTACTTC
abundance: -
v_gene: TRBV11-2
d_gene: -
j_gene: TRBJ2-7

CDR3aa: CASSPDRGHGNTIYF
CDR3nt: TGTGCCAGCAGTCCCGACAGGGGGCACGGAAACACCATATATTTT
abundance: -
v_gene: TRBV6-5
d_gene: TRBD1
j_gene: TRBJ1-3

CDR3aa: CASSYPGVGQRRETQYF
CDR3nt: TGCGCCAGCAGCTACCCCGGGGTAGGGCAGCGGCGAGAGACCCAGTACTTC
abundance: -
v_gene: TRBV5-1
d_gene: -
j_gene: TRBJ2-5

CDR3aa: CASSLAPPQVAQYF
CDR3nt: TGCGCCAGCAGCTTGGCCCCCCCCCAAGTGGCCCAGTACTTC
abundance: -
v_gene: TRBV5-1
d_gene: -
j_gene: TRBJ2-5

CDR3aa: CASSPGLLAGDSYNEQFF
CDR3nt: TGTGCCAGCAGCCCGGGGTTGCTAGCGGGAGACTCCTACAATGAGCAGTTCTTC
abundance: once
v_gene: TRBV11-3
d_gene: TRBD2
j_gene: TRBJ2-1

CDR3aa: CATSPAPGSYEQYF
CDR3nt: TGTGCCACCTCCCCTGCCCCTGGCTCCTACGAGCAGTACTTC
abundance: -
v_gene: TRBV15
d_gene: -
j_gene: TRBJ2-7